This T cell receptor beta chain was identified during a study of T-cell memory formation after mild COVID-19. Study summary: TCR clusters were mostly donor specific.

Note on this clonotype: Its cognate antigen is unknown.

The study, taken as a whole, reports: Second-wave clones peaking on day 37 lacked confirmed SARS-CoV-2 specificity. Cross-reactive memory apparently joined, as some responding clones appeared in pre-infection memory. Whereas later expanders leaned CD4+, clones contracting day 15 to 85 showed a balanced CD4/CD8 makeup.

TCRdb fed the 5' RACE reads into MiXCR, producing one record per CDR3 protein. This sample has some 190,000 distinct CDR3 sequences, with approximately 16% found just once. The sequenced sample consisted of PBMCs or a T cell subset sorted from them (not recorded which). The origin of this receptor is an adult woman who had mild COVID-19 (a few samples of this study predate the infection). Cell type and time point are not known.

In DNA form, the CDR3 reads TGTGCCACACAACCTTGGGGGGGGGCTAGCACAGATACGCAGTATTTT. It yields the protein CATQPWGGASTDTQYF. The rearrangement links TRBV27 to TRBJ2-3, with D perhaps matching TRBD2 (7 bases). CDR3 size: 16 residues. Germline V gene lookup returns CDR1 MNHEY and CDR2 SMNVEV (reference sequence). V shed 10 bases and J shed 0 bases, with 20 bases lying between them.